This is a list of T cell receptor beta chains from one sample in a study of blood T cell repertoires in COVID-19. Sequencing used immunoSEQ multiplex PCR; TCRdb keeps in-frame clones, though not all of them. The repertoire includes 280,000 or so clones, over 75% of them detected once, and about 14% sits in the top ten. Input material: peripheral blood. These receptors all come from a human donor in a cohort sampled during active COVID-19. The CDR3 runs from the conserved cysteine through the conserved F or W.

TRBV12-3/TRBV12-4	TRBJ1-1	CASSTRNTEAFF
TRBV15	TRBJ1-1	CATSTSWGLETEAFF
TRBV3-1/TRBV3-2	TRBJ2-7	CASSQLPYEQYF
TRBV27	TRBJ1-4	CASSFSRGNEKLFF
TRBV30	TRBJ2-3	CAWSSRDTQYF
TRBV4-3	TRBJ2-3	CASSQEPPVGTEVSTDTQYF
TRBV30	TRBJ1-5	CAWSVRSGNQPQHF
TRBV20-1	TRBJ1-2	CSAIGGGYTF
TRBV6-2/TRBV6-3	TRBJ2-7	CASSYYSGTIAYEQYF
TRBV30	TRBJ1-5	CAWSRQPNQPQHF
TRBV4-3	TRBJ2-1	CASSQARGTYNEQFF
TRBV19	TRBJ1-2	CASSDGQLNYGYTF
TRBV27	TRBJ1-5	CASSLGLGANQPQHF
TRBV5-1	TRBJ2-7	CASATSGQTYEQYF
TRBV18	TRBJ2-7	CASSGGTGSYEQYF
TRBV19	TRBJ1-1	CASSMLNEAFF
TRBV6-5	TRBJ2-3	CASSNREGADTQYF